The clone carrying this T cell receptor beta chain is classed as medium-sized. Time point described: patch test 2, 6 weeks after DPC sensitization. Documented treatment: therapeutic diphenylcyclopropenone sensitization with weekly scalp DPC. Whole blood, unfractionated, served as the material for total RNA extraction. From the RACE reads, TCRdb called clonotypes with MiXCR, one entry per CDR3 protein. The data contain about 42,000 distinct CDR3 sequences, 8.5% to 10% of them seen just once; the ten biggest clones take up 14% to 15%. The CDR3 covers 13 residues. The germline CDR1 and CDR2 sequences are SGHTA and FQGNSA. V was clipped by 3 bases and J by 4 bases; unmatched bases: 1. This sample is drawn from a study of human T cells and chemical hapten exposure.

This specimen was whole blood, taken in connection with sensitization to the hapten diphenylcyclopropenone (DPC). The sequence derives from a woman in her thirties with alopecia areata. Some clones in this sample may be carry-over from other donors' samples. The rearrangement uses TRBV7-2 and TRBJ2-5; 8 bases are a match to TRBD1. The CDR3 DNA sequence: TGTGCCAGCAGCTTCACAGGGGGAGAGACCCAGTACTTC. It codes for CASSFTGGETQYF.